The next 21 T cell receptor beta chains were all read from a single sample in a study of T cell changes during pregnancy in multiple sclerosis. Libraries were prepared by immunoSEQ multiplex PCR; TCRdb keeps only in-frame clonotypes and omits some of them. The sample includes around 40,000 clones, 89% of them seen just once. The sequenced sample was CD4+ T cells from peripheral blood mononuclear cells, obtained in the first trimester of pregnancy. The receptors come from a female donor with multiple sclerosis, enrolled in a pregnancy study.

V and J are TRBV19 and TRBJ2-7; 10 bases line up with TRBD2. V lost 5 bases and J lost 2; bases outside the gene matches: 6. CDR3 length: 15 residues. CDR1 is LNHDA and CDR2 is SQIVND in the germline V gene (reference sequence). CDR3 loop: CASSLRTSGTYEQYF. CDR3 nucleotides: TGTGCCAGTAGTCTCCGGACTAGCGGAACCTACGAGCAGTACTTC.

The rearrangement uses TRBV5-6 and TRBJ2-1; 10 nucleotides agree with TRBD2. CDR3 length: 15 amino acids. The germline CDR1 and CDR2 sequences are SGHDT and YYEEEE. V shed 2 bases, J shed 5 bases, and the junction held 4 bases outside the gene matches. The DNA for the CDR3 is TGTGCCAGCAGCTTCAAGGGACTAGCGAACAATGAGCAGTTCTTC. This encodes CASSFKGLANNEQFF.

This chain links TRBV12-5 with TRBJ2-5, with a tentative D call TRBD1 (7 bases). The end of the DNA fits TRBJ2-7 better, so the J call may be wrong. The CDR3 runs to 14 residues. Germline V CDR1 and CDR2: LGHNT, FRNRAP. The CDR3 coding sequence is TGTGCTAGTGGTTTGGACAGGGGAGGCTACGAGCAGTACTTC. Protein product: CASGLDRGGYEQYF.

V usage is TRBV6-4 and J usage is TRBJ2-1, with 7 bases matching TRBD2. The CDR3 runs to 15 residues. Looked up from germline, CDR1 is MRHNA and CDR2 is SNTAGT. Trimming cost V 0 bases and J 6 bases; bases outside gene matches: 5. The CDR3 loop is CASSDSASGANEQFF. The CDR3 bases are TGTGCCAGCAGTGACTCGGCCAGCGGGGCCAATGAGCAGTTCTTC.

This chain connects TRBV6-1 to TRBJ1-4, with 8 bases lining up with TRBD1. Germline values: CDR1 MNHNS, CDR2 SASEGT. V dropped 4 bases and J dropped 5; count of bases not matched to a gene: 12. The CDR3 has 17 residues. The CDR3 protein is CASSARLGQEPNEKLFF. The DNA for the CDR3 is TGTGCCAGCAGTGCCCGTCTGGGACAGGAGCCGAATGAAAAACTGTTTTTT.

This chain uses TRBV6-5 with TRBJ2-7; D gene ambiguous. Germline-derived CDR1 and CDR2 are MNHEY and SVGAGI. Trimming stripped 3 bases from V and 6 bases from J, with 15 bases between. The CDR3 is made up of 14 amino acids. CDR3 protein: CASSYHDLQIEQYF. CDR3 sequence (DNA): TGTGCCAGCAGTTATCACGACCTACAGATCGAGCAGTACTTC.

This chain uses TRBV30 with TRBJ2-2; 7 bases fit TRBD1. The CDR3 sequence is 15 residues long. Trimming took 6 bases from V and 0 from J; bases not matched to a gene: 7. Germline V gene sequence: CDR1 GTSNPN, CDR2 SVGIG (reference sequence). The CDR3 region is CACTGTEPNTGELFF. The CDR3 DNA reads as TGTGCCTGCACGGGGACAGAGCCGAACACCGGGGAGCTGTTTTTT. The full variable domain, rest sourced from reference TRBV30 and TRBJ2-2, is SQTIHQWPATLVQPVGSPLSLECTVEGTSNPNLYWYRQAAGRGLQLLFYSVGIGQISSEVPQNLSASRPQDRQFILSSKKLLLSDSGFYLCACTGTEPNTGELFFGEGSRLTVL.

This chain joins TRBV10-2 and TRBJ2-7; weak D call: TRBD2 (6 bases). Germline-derived CDR1 and CDR2 are WSHSY and SAAADI. The V end was cut by 8 bases, the J end by 5 bases, with 13 bases between. The CDR3 covers 12 residues. The chain's CDR3 is CASRGTVDEQYF. Written as DNA, the CDR3 is TGCGCCAGCCGGGGGACCGTCGACGAGCAGTACTTC.

The chain carries TRBV29-1 and TRBJ2-3, with 11 bases matching TRBD2. V was clipped by 4 bases and J by 4 bases; unmatched bases: 7. CDR1 is SQVTM, CDR2 ANQGSEA, per germline. The CDR3 is 15 residues long. This CDR3 reads CSVGKGTSGADTQYF. CDR3 DNA: TGCAGCGTTGGAAAAGGGACTAGCGGCGCAGATACGCAGTATTTT.

V usage is TRBV18 and J usage is TRBJ2-3; D is undetermined. V was trimmed by 8 bases and J by 1 base, leaving 13 bases between them. This CDR3 contains 14 residues. The germline V gene has CDR1 KGHSH and CDR2 LQKENI. As DNA, the CDR3 is TGTGCCAGCAAGGAGACCGGCGGCACAGATACGCAGTATTTT. Encoded protein: CASKETGGTDTQYF.

The chain couples TRBV7-2 to TRBJ2-7, with 7 bases that match TRBD1. Germline CDR1 is SGHTA and CDR2 is FQGNSA. V was clipped by 5 bases and J by 3 bases; unmatched bases: 10. CDR3 length: 15 residues. The CDR3 sequence is CASSEGQQSLYEQYF. The CDR3 DNA follows: TGTGCCAGCAGCGAGGGACAGCAGTCCCTCTACGAGCAGTACTTC.

The chain has TRBV28 and TRBJ2-4, with 7 bases matching TRBD1. The length of the CDR3 is 15 residues. The germline CDR1 and CDR2 sequences are MDHEN and SYDVKM. V shed 2 bases and J 4 bases; nucleotides not matched to a gene: 5. The CDR3 sequence is CASSLPRDRKNIQYF. For the CDR3, the DNA is TGTGCCAGCAGTTTACCCCGGGACAGAAAAAACATTCAGTACTTC.

The V call is TRBV2, the J call TRBJ1-5, with a possible D match to TRBD1 (5 bases). V lost 4 bases and J 4 bases, leaving 14 bases between the germline ends. There are 15 residues in the CDR3. Germline V gene lookup returns CDR1 SNHLY and CDR2 FYNNEI. The CDR3, as DNA: TGTGCCAGCAGTGTAGGGCAGGGAACGAATCAGCCCCAGCATTTT. Translated, it gives CASSVGQGTNQPQHF.

The chain recombines TRBV5-8 with TRBJ2-3; D may be TRBD2 (5 bases). CDR1 and CDR2 (germline): SGHTS, YDEGEE. The CDR3 is 15 amino acids. Trimming pared 6 bases from V and 2 bases from J, leaving 16 bases between. CDR3 region: CASISTDSPTDTQYF. CDR3 coding DNA: TGTGCCAGCATCTCAACGGACTCCCCCACAGATACGCAGTATTTT.

This clone was seen a handful of times. The chain recombines TRBV4-2 with TRBJ2-7, with TRBD2 matching over 8 bases. Germline CDR1 and CDR2: LGHNA and YNFKEQ. The V and J ends lost 0 bases and 1 base, in that order; junction bases with no gene match: 8. The CDR3 is made up of 17 amino acids. For the CDR3, the DNA is TGTGCCAGCAGCCAAGATCTAAAGCGGGAGCGGTCCTACGAGCAGTACTTC. Protein: CASSQDLKRERSYEQYF.

This chain links TRBV28 with TRBJ2-7, with 7 bases fitting TRBD2. Per the germline V gene, CDR1 is MDHEN and CDR2 is SYDVKM. This CDR3 is built from 15 residues. J was trimmed by 2 bases and V by 3 bases; bases with no gene match: 7. CDR3 DNA: TGTGCCAGCAGTTTCATGGCGGGAGTGGCCTACGAGCAGTACTTC. Translating gives CASSFMAGVAYEQYF.

The chain recombines TRBV7-2 with TRBJ1-1, with 7 bases lining up with TRBD1. Germline V gives CDR1 SGHTA, CDR2 FQGNSA. This CDR3 contains 19 residues. V lost 5 bases to trimming and J lost 0 bases; unmatched junction nucleotides: 18. CDR3: CASSPRMIGQAFLNTEAFF. In DNA form, the CDR3 reads TGTGCCAGCAGCCCCCGAATGATAGGACAGGCGTTTCTGAACACTGAAGCTTTCTTT. The whole variable domain, remainder taken from reference TRBV7-2 and TRBJ1-1, is GAGVSQSPSNKVTEKGKDVELRCDPISGHTALYWYRQSLGQGLEFLIYFQGNSAPDKSGLPSDRFSAERTGGSVSTLTIQRTQQEDSAVYLCASSPRMIGQAFLNTEAFFGQGTRLTVV.

This chain connects TRBV7-3 to TRBJ1-5; D unclear. The germline V gene has CDR1 SGHTA and CDR2 FQGTGA. The V end lost 5 bases, the J end lost 5 bases, and 10 bases lay between the germline ends. This CDR3 has 13 amino acids. CDR3 residues: CASSPSEDQPQHF. CDR3 nucleotides: TGTGCCAGCAGCCCGTCGGAGGATCAGCCCCAGCATTTT.

V usage is TRBV27 and J usage is TRBJ1-4; D gene ambiguous. Trimming pared 8 bases from V and 2 bases from J, leaving 12 bases between. The CDR3 has 14 residues. The germline V gene has CDR1 MNHEY and CDR2 SMNVEV (reference sequence). The CDR3 protein is CASSEGWTNEKLFF. DNA of the CDR3: TGTGCCAGCTCAGAGGGATGGACTAATGAAAAACTGTTTTTT. Variable domain in full (rest from reference TRBV27 and TRBJ1-4): EAQVTQNPRYLITVTGKKLTVTCSQNMNHEYMSWYRQDPGLGLRQIYYSMNVEVTDKGDVPEGYKVSRKEKRNFPLILESPSPNQTSLYFCASSEGWTNEKLFFGSGTQLSVL.

This sequence joins TRBV7-3 and TRBJ2-5; TRBD2 aligns across 9 bases. Trimming cost V 4 bases and J 8 bases; bases outside gene matches: 5. Germline lookup yields CDR1 SGHTA and CDR2 FQGTGA. The CDR3 runs 13 residues. The CDR3 sequence is CASSSLAGNTQYF. For the CDR3, the DNA is TGTGCCAGCAGCTCTCTAGCGGGAAACACCCAGTACTTC.

V gene TRBV29-1 combines with J gene TRBJ2-7; 9 positions agree with TRBD2. Germline CDR1 is SQVTM and CDR2 is ANQGSEA. Unmatched junction bases numbered 4, after V lost 1 base and J lost 6 bases. This CDR3 comprises 13 residues. The CDR3: CSVEGTSDSEQYF. As DNA, the CDR3 is TGCAGCGTTGAAGGGACTAGCGATAGCGAGCAGTACTTC.